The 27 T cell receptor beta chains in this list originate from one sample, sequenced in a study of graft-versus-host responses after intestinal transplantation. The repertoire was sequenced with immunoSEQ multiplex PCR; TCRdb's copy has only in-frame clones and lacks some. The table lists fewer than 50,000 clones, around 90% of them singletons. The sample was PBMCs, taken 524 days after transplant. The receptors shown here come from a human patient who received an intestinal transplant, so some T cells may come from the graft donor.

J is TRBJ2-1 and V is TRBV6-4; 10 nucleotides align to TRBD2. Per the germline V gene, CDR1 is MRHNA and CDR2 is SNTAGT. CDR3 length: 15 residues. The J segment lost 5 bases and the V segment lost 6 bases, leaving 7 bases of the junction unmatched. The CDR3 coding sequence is TGTGCCAGCAGCCTACTAGCGGGAAGCGACAATGAGCAGTTCTTC. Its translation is CASSLLAGSDNEQFF.

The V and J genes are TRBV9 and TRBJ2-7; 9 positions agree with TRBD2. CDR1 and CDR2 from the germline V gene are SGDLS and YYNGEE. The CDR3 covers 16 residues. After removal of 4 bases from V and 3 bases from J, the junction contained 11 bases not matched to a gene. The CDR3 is CASSYGGLAGIYEQYF. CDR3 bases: TGTGCCAGCAGCTACGGAGGGCTAGCGGGGATCTACGAGCAGTACTTC. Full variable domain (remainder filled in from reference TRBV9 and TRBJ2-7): DSGVTQTPKHLITATGQRVTLRCSPRSGDLSVYWYQQSLDQGLQFLIQYYNGEERAKGNILERFSAQQFPDLHSELNLSSLELGDSALYFCASSYGGLAGIYEQYFGPGTRLTVT.

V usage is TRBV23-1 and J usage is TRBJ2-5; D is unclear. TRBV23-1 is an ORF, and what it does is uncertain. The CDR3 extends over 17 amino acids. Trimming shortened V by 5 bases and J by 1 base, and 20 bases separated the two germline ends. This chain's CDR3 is CASSTCMTGRSQETQYF. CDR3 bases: TGCGCCAGCAGTACATGTATGACCGGCAGATCCCAAGAGACCCAGTACTTC.

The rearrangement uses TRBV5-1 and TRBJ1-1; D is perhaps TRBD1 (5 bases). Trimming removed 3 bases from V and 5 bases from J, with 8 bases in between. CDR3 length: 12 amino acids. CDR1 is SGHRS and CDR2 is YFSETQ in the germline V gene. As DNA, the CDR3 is TGCGCCAGCAGCTGGGGGGGAACTGAAGCTTTCTTT. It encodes CASSWGGTEAFF.

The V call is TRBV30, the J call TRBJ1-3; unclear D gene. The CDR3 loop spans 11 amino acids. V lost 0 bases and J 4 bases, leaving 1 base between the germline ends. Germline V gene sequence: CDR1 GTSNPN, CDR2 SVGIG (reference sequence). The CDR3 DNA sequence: TGTGCCTGGAGTGTAGGAAACACCATATATTTT. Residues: CAWSVGNTIYF. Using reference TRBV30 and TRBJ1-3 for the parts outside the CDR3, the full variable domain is SQTIHQWPATLVQPVGSPLSLECTVEGTSNPNLYWYRQAAGRGLQLLFYSVGIGQISSEVPQNLSASRPQDRQFILSSKKLLLSDSGFYLCAWSVGNTIYFGEGSWLTVV.

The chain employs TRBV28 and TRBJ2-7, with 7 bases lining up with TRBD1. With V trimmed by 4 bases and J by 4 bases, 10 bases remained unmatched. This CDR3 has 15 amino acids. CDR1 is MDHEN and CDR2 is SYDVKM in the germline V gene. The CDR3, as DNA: TGTGCCAGCAGTTACCCTCTGGGCAGGGGGTACGAGCAGTACTTC. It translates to CASSYPLGRGYEQYF.

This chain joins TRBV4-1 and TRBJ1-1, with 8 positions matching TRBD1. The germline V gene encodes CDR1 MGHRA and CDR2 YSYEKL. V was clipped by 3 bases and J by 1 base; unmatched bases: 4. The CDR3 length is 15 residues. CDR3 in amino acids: CASSHPGQGNTEAFF. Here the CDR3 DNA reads TGCGCCAGCAGCCACCCCGGACAGGGGAACACTGAAGCTTTCTTT.

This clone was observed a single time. CDR3 in DNA: TGTGCCTGGAGTGTACCCGGATCGGGATGCAATGAGCAGTTCTTC. It is translated as CAWSVPGSGCNEQFF. The chain carries TRBV30 and TRBJ2-1, with D maybe TRBD2 (5 bases). Germline CDR1 and CDR2: GTSNPN and SVGIG (reference sequence). Trimming stripped 0 bases from V and 6 bases from J, with 15 bases between. The CDR3 length is 15 residues.

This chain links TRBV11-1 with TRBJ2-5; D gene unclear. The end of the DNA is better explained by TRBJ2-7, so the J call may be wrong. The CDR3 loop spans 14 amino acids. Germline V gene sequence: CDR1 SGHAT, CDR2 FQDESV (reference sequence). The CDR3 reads CASSSVLSRYEQYF. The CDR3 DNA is TGTGCCAGCAGCTCCGTACTTTCTCGCTACGAGCAGTACTTC.

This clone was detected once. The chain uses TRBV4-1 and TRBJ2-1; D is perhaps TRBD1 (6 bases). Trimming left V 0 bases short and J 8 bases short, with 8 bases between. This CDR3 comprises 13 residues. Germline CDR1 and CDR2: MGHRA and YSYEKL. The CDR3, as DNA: TGCGCCAGCAGCCAAGAAGGGGGAGATGAGCAGTTCTTC. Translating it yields CASSQEGGDEQFF.

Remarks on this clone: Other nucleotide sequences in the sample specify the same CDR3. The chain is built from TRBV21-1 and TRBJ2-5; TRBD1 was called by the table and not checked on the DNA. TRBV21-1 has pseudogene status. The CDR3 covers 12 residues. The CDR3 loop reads CASGARVETQYF. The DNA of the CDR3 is TGTGCTAGCGGGGCAAGGGTGGAGACCCAGTACTTC.

CDR3 amino acids: CASSLRDGPSSYNEQFF. DNA for the CDR3: TGCGCCAGCAGCTTGAGGGACGGGCCGAGCTCCTACAATGAGCAGTTCTTC. This chain links TRBV5-1 with TRBJ2-1, with D perhaps matching TRBD1 or TRBD2 (5 bases each). The CDR3 sequence is 17 residues long. The V end lost 1 base, the J end lost 0 bases, and 14 bases lay between the germline ends. The germline V gene encodes CDR1 SGHRS and CDR2 YFSETQ. Full variable domain (rest looked up from reference TRBV5-1 and TRBJ2-1): KAGVTQTPRYLIKTRGQQVTLSCSPISGHRSVSWYQQTPGQGLQFLFEYFSETQRNKGNFPGRFSGRQFSNSRSEMNVSTLELGDSALYLCASSLRDGPSSYNEQFFGPGTRLTVL.

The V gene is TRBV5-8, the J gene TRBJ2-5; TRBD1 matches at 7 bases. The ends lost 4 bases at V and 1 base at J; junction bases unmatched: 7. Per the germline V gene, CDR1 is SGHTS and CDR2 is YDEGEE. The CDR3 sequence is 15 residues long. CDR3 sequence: CASSRRRQGQETQYF. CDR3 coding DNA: TGTGCCAGCAGCCGCAGACGACAGGGCCAAGAGACCCAGTACTTC. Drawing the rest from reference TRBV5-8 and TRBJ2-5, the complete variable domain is EAGVTQSPTHLIKTRGQQATLRCSPISGHTSVYWYQQALGLGLQFLLWYDEGEERNRGNFPPRFSGRQFPNYSSELNVNALELEDSALYLCASSRRRQGQETQYFGPGTRLLVL.

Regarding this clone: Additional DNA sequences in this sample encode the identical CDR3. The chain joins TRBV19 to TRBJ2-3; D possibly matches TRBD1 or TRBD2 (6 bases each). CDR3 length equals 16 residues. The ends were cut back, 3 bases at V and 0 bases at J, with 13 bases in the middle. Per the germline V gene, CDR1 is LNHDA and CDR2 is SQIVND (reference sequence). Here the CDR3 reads CASSIGGGRSTDTQYF. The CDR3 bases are TGTGCCAGTAGTATCGGAGGGGGGCGAAGCACAGATACGCAGTATTTT.

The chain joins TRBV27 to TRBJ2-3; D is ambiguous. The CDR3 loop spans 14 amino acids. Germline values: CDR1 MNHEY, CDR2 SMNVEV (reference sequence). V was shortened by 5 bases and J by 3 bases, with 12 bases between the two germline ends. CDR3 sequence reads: CASSIWSDTDTQYF. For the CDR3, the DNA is TGTGCCAGCAGTATCTGGTCGGATACAGATACGCAGTATTTT.

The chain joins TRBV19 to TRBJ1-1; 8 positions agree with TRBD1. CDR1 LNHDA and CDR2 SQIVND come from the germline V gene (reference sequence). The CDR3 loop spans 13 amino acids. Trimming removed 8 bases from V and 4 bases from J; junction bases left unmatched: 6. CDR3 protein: CASWRQGSTEAFF. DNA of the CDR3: TGTGCCAGTTGGAGACAGGGGAGCACTGAAGCTTTCTTT.

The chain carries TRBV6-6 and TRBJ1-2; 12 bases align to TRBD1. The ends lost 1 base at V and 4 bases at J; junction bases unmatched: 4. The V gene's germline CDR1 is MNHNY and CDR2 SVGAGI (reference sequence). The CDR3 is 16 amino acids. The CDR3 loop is CASSYYGTGGTYGYTF. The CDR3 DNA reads TGTGCCAGCAGTTACTACGGGACAGGGGGCACCTATGGCTACACCTTC.

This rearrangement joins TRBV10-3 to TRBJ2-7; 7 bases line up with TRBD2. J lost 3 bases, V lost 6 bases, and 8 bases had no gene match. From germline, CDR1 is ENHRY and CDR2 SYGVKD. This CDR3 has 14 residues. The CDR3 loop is CAIRASGANYEQYF. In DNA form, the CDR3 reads TGTGCCATCAGAGCTAGCGGAGCCAACTACGAGCAGTACTTC.

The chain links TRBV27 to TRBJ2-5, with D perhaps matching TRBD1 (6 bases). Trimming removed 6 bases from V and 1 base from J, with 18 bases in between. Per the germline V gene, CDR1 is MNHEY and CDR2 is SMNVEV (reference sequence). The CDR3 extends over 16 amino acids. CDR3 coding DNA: TGTGCCAGCAGGCACAGGGTTTTTGGGCTCCAAGAGACCCAGTACTTC. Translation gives CASRHRVFGLQETQYF.

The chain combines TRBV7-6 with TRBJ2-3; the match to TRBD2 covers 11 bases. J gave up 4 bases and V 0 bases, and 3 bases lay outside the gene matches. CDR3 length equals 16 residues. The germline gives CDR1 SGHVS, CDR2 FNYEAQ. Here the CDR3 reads CASSLASGRASDTQYF. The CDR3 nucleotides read TGTGCCAGCAGCTTAGCTAGCGGGAGGGCCTCAGATACGCAGTATTTT.

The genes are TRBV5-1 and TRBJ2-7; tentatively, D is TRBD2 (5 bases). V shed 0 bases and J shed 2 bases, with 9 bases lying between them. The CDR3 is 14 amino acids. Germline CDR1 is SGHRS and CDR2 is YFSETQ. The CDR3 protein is CASSLALDPYEQYF. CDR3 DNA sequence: TGCGCCAGCAGCTTGGCACTAGATCCCTACGAGCAGTACTTC.

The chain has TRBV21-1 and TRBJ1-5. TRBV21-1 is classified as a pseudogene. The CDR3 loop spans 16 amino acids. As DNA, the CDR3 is TGTGCCAGCAGCAAATGGAGGGGACTCCCTAATCAGCCCCAGCATTTT. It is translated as CASSKWRGLPNQPQHF.

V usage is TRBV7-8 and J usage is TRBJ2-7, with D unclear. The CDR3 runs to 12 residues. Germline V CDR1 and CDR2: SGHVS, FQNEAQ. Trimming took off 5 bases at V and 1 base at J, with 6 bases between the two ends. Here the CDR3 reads CASSPGSYEQYF. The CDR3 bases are TGTGCCAGCAGCCCCGGTTCCTACGAGCAGTACTTC.

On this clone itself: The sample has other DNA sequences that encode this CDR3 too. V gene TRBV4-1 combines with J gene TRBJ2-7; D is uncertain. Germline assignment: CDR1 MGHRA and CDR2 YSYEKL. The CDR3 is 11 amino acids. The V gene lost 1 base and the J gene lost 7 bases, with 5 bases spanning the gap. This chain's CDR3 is CASSQGEEQYF. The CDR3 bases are TGCGCCAGCAGCCAAGGTGAGGAGCAGTACTTC.

The DNA of the CDR3 is TGTGCCAGCAGGGGACAGGGTCCCTACGAGCAGTACTTC. Its protein product is CASRGQGPYEQYF. The chain joins TRBV25-1 to TRBJ2-7; 9 nucleotides line up with TRBD1. The V and J ends lost 6 bases and 2 bases, in that order; junction bases with no gene match: 2. The germline V gene has CDR1 MGHDK and CDR2 SYGVNS. The CDR3 has 13 residues.

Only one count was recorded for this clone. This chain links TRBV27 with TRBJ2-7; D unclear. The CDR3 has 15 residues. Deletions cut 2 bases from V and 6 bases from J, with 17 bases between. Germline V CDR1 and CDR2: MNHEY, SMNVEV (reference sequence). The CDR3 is CASSLVGRSILEQYF. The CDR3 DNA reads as TGTGCCAGCAGTTTAGTGGGCAGGTCGATTCTCGAGCAGTACTTC.

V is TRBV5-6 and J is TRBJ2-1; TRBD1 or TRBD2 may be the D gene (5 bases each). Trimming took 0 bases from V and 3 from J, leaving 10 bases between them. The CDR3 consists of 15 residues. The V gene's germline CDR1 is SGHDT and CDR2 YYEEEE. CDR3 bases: TGTGCCAGCAGCTTGGGCCAGGGACGCTACAATGAGCAGTTCTTC. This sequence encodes CASSLGQGRYNEQFF.